One and the same sample provided the 20 T cell receptor beta chains below, sequenced in a study of regulatory and conventional T cells in RAG deficiency. TCRdb's copy holds only in-frame clones and misses some; the assay was immunoSEQ multiplex PCR. The sample consists of around 37,000 clones, approximately 91% of them appearing once. These data were also filed under a second study, of regulatory T cells. That study adds: Primers: 52 TRBV forward and 13 TRBJ reverse.

What was sequenced was CD8+ T cells sorted from blood. These receptors were taken from a human donor in good health.

The V call is TRBV14, the J call TRBJ2-7, with D possibly being TRBD1 (6 bases). This CDR3 contains 14 residues. The V gene's germline CDR1 is SGHDN and CDR2 FVKESK. Trimming shortened V by 1 base and J by 4 bases, and 11 bases separated the two germline ends. CDR3 sequence: CASSQGNRDYEQYF. DNA of the CDR3: TGTGCCAGCAGCCAAGGGAACAGGGATTACGAGCAGTACTTC.

This chain links TRBV6-1 with TRBJ1-1; D ambiguous. Germline V gives CDR1 MNHNS, CDR2 SASEGT. Trimming pared 5 bases from V and 5 bases from J, leaving 15 bases between. The CDR3 totals 14 residues. CDR3 region: CASSSKRFGTEAFF. In DNA, the CDR3 is TGTGCCAGCAGTTCAAAGCGGTTTGGAACTGAAGCTTTCTTT.

The chain carries TRBV10-3 and TRBJ2-5; D is ambiguous. The CDR3 is made up of 14 amino acids. The V gene's germline CDR1 is ENHRY and CDR2 SYGVKD. Trimming pared 2 bases from V and 4 bases from J, leaving 11 bases between. CDR3 loop: CAISELPRIETQYF. CDR3 nucleotides: TGTGCCATCAGTGAGCTCCCCAGGATAGAGACCCAGTACTTC.

The chain joins TRBV18 to TRBJ1-3, with D possibly matching TRBD1 (6 bases). This CDR3 contains 16 residues. Germline CDR1 reads KGHSH; CDR2 reads LQKENI. V lost 0 bases to trimming and J lost 2 bases, with 11 bases between them. In nucleotides, the CDR3 is TGTGCCAGCTCACCACCACTACAGGGACCTGGAAACACCATATATTTT. Amino acid sequence: CASSPPLQGPGNTIYF.

V and J are TRBV5-1 and TRBJ2-1; possibly TRBD1 for D (5 bases). Trimming removed 4 bases from V and 15 bases from J, with 17 bases in between. Per the germline V gene, CDR1 is SGHRS and CDR2 is YFSETQ. This CDR3 spans 12 amino acids. CDR3 loop: CASSLSGHPPFF. In nucleotides, the CDR3 is TGCGCCAGCAGCCTATCCGGACACCCGCCGTTCTTC.

The chain recombines TRBV19 with TRBJ2-1, with D perhaps TRBD1 (5 bases). V lost 8 bases, J lost 9 bases, and 17 bases lay in between. The CDR3 has 13 amino acids. Germline V gene data show CDR1 as LNHDA and CDR2 as SQIVND (reference sequence). As DNA, the CDR3 is TGTGCCAGTGCGACTGCAGGGTTTTCTGAGCAGTTCTTC. Its translation: CASATAGFSEQFF.

The chain links TRBV19 to TRBJ2-1; D gene unclear. The germline CDR1 and CDR2 sequences are LNHDA and SQIVND (reference sequence). The CDR3 is made up of 11 amino acids. V lost 2 bases and J 10 bases, leaving 6 bases between the germline ends. CDR3 sequence reads: CASSIRAEQFF. The DNA for the CDR3 is TGTGCCAGTAGTATAAGGGCGGAGCAGTTCTTC.

This rearrangement joins TRBV30 to TRBJ2-1; TRBD1 aligns across 9 bases. The CDR3 length is 13 residues. Germline V gives CDR1 GTSNPN, CDR2 SVGIG (reference sequence). Trimming at V came to 7 bases and at J to 3 bases, leaving 4 bases not matched to a gene. CDR3 in DNA: TGTGCCTTCGACAGGGGGGGCTACAATGAGCAGTTCTTC. Amino acid sequence: CAFDRGGYNEQFF.

V and J are TRBV5-1 and TRBJ2-3; tentatively, D is TRBD1 (5 bases). The CDR3 sequence is 12 residues long. The germline V gene encodes CDR1 SGHRS and CDR2 YFSETQ. Trimming removed 7 bases at V and 2 bases at J, with 8 bases between. The CDR3 bases are TGCGCCAGCGGCAGGGACACAGATACGCAGTATTTT. It specifies CASGRDTDTQYF.

The genes are TRBV5-1 and TRBJ2-7, with D unresolved. CDR1 and CDR2 (germline): SGHRS, YFSETQ. CDR3 length: 13 residues. Between the trimmed V and J ends, which lost 1 base and 4 bases, there was a span of 9 bases. CDR3 bases: TGCGCCAGCAGCTTGTCCGTAGGGTACGAGCAGTACTTC. Translation: CASSLSVGYEQYF.

This clone occurred once. The V and J genes are TRBV6-1 and TRBJ2-3, with unresolved D. CDR1 is MNHNS, CDR2 SASEGT, per germline. V dropped 10 bases and J dropped 1 base, with 12 bases sitting between them. The CDR3 has 13 amino acids. CDR3 bases: TGTGCCACCTACAATGGTGGCACAGATACGCAGTATTTT. It specifies CATYNGGTDTQYF.

This clone was recorded once. J is TRBJ1-2 and V is TRBV5-4, with D unclear. The CDR3 length is 16 residues. The germline V and J ends were trimmed by 0 bases and 3 bases, with 15 bases remaining between them. The germline V gene encodes CDR1 SGHNT and CDR2 YYREEE (reference sequence). The CDR3 spells CASSLAFRDVDYGYTF. CDR3 nucleotides: TGTGCCAGCAGCTTGGCCTTTAGGGATGTCGACTATGGCTACACCTTC.

This chain joins TRBV5-1 and TRBJ1-3; perhaps TRBD1 as D (5 bases). CDR1 is SGHRS and CDR2 is YFSETQ in the germline V gene. The CDR3 loop spans 16 amino acids. V lost 4 bases and J 0 bases, leaving 14 bases between the germline ends. This CDR3 is CASSPRGRSSGNTIYF. CDR3 bases: TGCGCCAGCAGCCCGCGGGGCAGATCCTCTGGAAACACCATATATTTT.

The CDR3 protein is CASSVGVGLERDEQYF. The CDR3 nucleotides are TGTGCCAGCAGCGTAGGCGTTGGTTTAGAGCGGGACGAGCAGTACTTC. This rearrangement joins TRBV9 to TRBJ2-7; D possibly corresponds to TRBD2 (6 bases). CDR3 length: 16 residues. The V and J ends lost 0 bases and 5 bases respectively, with 18 bases between them. In germline, CDR1 is SGDLS, CDR2 YYNGEE.

In regard to this clone: This sample includes further DNA sequences coding for the same CDR3. The chain has TRBV19 and TRBJ1-5; 7 bases fit TRBD1. V was clipped by 9 bases and J by 6 bases; unmatched bases: 11. Germline loops: CDR1 LNHDA, CDR2 SQIVND (reference sequence). CDR3 size: 14 residues. For the CDR3, the DNA is TGTGCCAGCACTGGGGACAGATATTTTCAGCCCCAGCATTTT. Encoded protein: CASTGDRYFQPQHF.

This clone has more than one count but fewer than ten. This rearrangement joins TRBV29-1 to TRBJ1-2; D is uncertain. There are 14 residues in the CDR3. Trimming stripped 2 bases from V and 5 bases from J, with 15 bases between. Per the germline V gene, CDR1 is SQVTM and CDR2 is ANQGSEA. CDR3 amino acids: CSVEIWWPRYGYTF. DNA of the CDR3: TGCAGCGTTGAAATTTGGTGGCCGAGGTATGGCTACACCTTC.

The rearrangement uses TRBV20-1 and TRBJ2-5, with 7 bases matching TRBD2. This CDR3 is 11 amino acids long. Germline assignment: CDR1 DFQATT and CDR2 SNEGSKA (reference sequence). The CDR3 is CSPRGQETQYF. In nucleotides, the CDR3 is TGCAGCCCGCGGGGGCAAGAGACCCAGTACTTC.

This clone was counted between two and nine times. The genes are TRBV19 and TRBJ1-4, with D maybe TRBD1 (5 bases). The CDR3 has 15 residues. V lost 3 bases to trimming and J lost 8 bases, with 16 bases between them. The V gene's germline CDR1 is LNHDA and CDR2 SQIVND (reference sequence). The CDR3 DNA sequence: TGTGCCAGTAGTATCAGTTGGCAGGGCGAAGAAAAACTGTTTTTT. Translating gives CASSISWQGEEKLFF.

This chain connects TRBV2 to TRBJ2-7; TRBD2 aligns across 11 bases. The CDR3 has 16 amino acids. J lost 1 base, V lost 4 bases, and 6 bases had no gene match. Germline lookup yields CDR1 SNHLY and CDR2 FYNNEI. The CDR3 loop is CASSGTSGRVSYEQYF. CDR3 coding DNA: TGTGCCAGCAGTGGCACTAGCGGGAGAGTGTCCTACGAGCAGTACTTC.

In its sample, this clone was seen once. The V gene is TRBV7-9, the J gene TRBJ2-1; 11 bases are shared with TRBD2. Germline V CDR1 and CDR2: SEHNR, FQNEAQ (reference sequence). J was trimmed by 3 bases and V by 6 bases; bases with no gene match: 4. The CDR3 spans 15 residues. CDR3 bases: TGTGCCAGCAGTTTTACTAGCGGGGGCTACAATGAGCAGTTCTTC. This encodes CASSFTSGGYNEQFF.